This T cell receptor beta chain was obtained from a study of cytomegalovirus exposure and HLA in healthy donors. Findings and limits, study-wide: Subsequent analysis showed first-cohort TCR clusters tending to co-occur in 120 or so validation repertoires.

Separate from the 666-subject first cohort, the 120-subject validation cohort was the one that the donors belonged to. Germline loops: CDR1 GTSNPN, CDR2 SVGIG (reference sequence). The CDR3 spans 15 residues. Trimming pared 3 bases from V and 0 bases from J, leaving 12 bases between. Comment on this clone: Its antigen is unidentified.

Repertoires were generated with immunoSEQ multiplex PCR, while TCRdb's copy carries only in-frame clones and drops some. The sample lists roughly 300,000 clones; roughly 89% were seen once. This rearrangement joins TRBV30 to TRBJ1-3; D uncertain. This receptor was taken from a woman aged 18-29 years in good health and CMV-seronegative. Specimen: PBMCs. This CDR3 reads CAWSTSESSGNTIYF. CDR3 DNA: TGTGCCTGGAGCACTTCGGAGAGCTCTGGAAACACCATATATTTT.